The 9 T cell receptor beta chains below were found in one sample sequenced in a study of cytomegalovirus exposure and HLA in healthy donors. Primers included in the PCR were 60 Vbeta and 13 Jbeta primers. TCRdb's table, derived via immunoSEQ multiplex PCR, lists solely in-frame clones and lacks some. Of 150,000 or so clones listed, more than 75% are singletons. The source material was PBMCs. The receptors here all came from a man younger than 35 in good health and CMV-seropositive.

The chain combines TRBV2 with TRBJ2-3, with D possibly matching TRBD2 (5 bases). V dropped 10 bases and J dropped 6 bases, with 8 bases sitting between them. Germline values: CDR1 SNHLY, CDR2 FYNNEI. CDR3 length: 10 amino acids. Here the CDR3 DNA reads TGTGCCATTGGCGGGGATACGCAGTATTTT. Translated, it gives CAIGGDTQYF.

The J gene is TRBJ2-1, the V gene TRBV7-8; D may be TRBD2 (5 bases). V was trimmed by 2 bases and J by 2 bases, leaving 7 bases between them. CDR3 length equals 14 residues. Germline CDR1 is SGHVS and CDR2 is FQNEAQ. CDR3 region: CASSLFGTYNEQFF. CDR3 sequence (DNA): TGTGCCAGCAGCTTATTCGGGACCTACAATGAGCAGTTCTTC.

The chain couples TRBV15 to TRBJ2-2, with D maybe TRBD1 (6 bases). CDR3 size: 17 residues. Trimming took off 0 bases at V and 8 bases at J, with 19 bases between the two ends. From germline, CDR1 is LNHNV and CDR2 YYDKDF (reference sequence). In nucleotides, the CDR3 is TGTGCCACCAGCAGAGATGCGGGCCAGGGGCGACGGGGGGAGCTGTTTTTT. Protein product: CATSRDAGQGRRGELFF.

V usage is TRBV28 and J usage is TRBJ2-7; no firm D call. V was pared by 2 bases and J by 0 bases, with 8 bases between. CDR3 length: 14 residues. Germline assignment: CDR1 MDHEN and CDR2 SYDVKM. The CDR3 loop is CASSLPGVSYEQYF. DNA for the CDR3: TGTGCCAGCAGTTTACCCGGTGTCTCCTACGAGCAGTACTTC.

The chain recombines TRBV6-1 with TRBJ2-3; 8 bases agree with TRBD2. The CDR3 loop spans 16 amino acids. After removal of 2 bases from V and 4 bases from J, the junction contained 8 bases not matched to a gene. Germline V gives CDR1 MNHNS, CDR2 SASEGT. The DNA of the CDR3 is TGTGCCAGCAGTGAACAACGGGAGGGCCGCGCAGATACGCAGTATTTT. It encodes CASSEQREGRADTQYF.

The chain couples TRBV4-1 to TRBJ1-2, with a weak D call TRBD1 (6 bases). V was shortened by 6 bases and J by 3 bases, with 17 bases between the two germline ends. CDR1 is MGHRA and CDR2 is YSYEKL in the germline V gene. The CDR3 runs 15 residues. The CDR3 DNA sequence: TGCGCCAGCAGGGACACAGGGAGGGAGGACTATGGCTACACCTTC. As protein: CASRDTGREDYGYTF.

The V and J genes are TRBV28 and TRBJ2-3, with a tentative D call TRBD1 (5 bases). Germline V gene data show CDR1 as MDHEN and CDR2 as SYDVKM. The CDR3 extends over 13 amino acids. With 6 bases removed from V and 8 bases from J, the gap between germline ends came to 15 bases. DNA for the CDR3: TGTGCCAGCAGCCTCACAGGTACCGGTACGCAGTATTTT. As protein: CASSLTGTGTQYF.

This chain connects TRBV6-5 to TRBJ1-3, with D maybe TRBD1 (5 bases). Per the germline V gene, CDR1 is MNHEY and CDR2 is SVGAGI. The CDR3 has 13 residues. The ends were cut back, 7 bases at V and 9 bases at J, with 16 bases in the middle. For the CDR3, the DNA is TGTGCCAGCATAGGGGTACCCTCTAGCACCATATATTTT. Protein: CASIGVPSSTIYF.

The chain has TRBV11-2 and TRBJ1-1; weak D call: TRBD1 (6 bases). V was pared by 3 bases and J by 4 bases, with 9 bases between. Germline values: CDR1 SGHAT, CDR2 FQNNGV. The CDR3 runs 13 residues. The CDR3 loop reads CASSFGRGTEAFF. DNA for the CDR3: TGTGCCAGCAGCTTTGGCAGGGGCACTGAAGCTTTCTTT.